The next 22 T cell receptor beta chains were all read from a single sample in a study of blood T cells in healthy people across ages (dated by TCRdb to the mid-2010s). The library was built by means of 5' RACE. Data came from an Illumina HiSeq 2500. A second roughly 6 to 12 cycle PCR used a sample-barcoded 5' primer and a J-beta primer mix. TCRdb reprocessed the public reads (quality trimming at Q25 with fastp, clone calling with MiXCR) and kept in-frame beta chains. Each record represents a unique CDR3 protein, reported with the most common genes and DNA among its rows. Present in this sample are approximately 800,000 distinct CDR3 sequences, roughly 26% of which were seen just once. Clones ranked in the top ten supply 3% of the sample. The data also belong to a second study, concerning T cells of mothers and their children.

The source material was blood. Source of these receptors: a boy aged 5-17 years in good health.

The J gene is TRBJ1-3, the V gene TRBV10-2; D not resolved. The V gene's germline CDR1 is WSHSY and CDR2 SAAADI. Deletions cut 1 base from V and 8 bases from J, with 9 bases between. This CDR3 region has 13 residues. In nucleotides, the CDR3 is TGCGCCAGCAGTGAGTTCCGGGGAGACACCATATATTTT. It yields the protein CASSEFRGDTIYF.

This clonotype turned up a few times. The chain couples TRBV20-1 to TRBJ2-4; maybe TRBD2 (7 bases). V was shortened by 0 bases and J by 7 bases, with 16 bases between the two germline ends. Germline V CDR1 and CDR2: DFQATT, SNEGSKA (reference sequence). This CDR3 has 15 residues. DNA for the CDR3: TGCAGTGCTAGAGATGGTGGGGGGGCGAAGAACATTCAGTACTTC. It yields the protein CSARDGGGAKNIQYF.

This clonotype was seen a few times. V is TRBV20-1 and J is TRBJ1-4; TRBD1 matches 8 bases. The trim removed 5 bases at V and 8 bases at J, leaving 7 bases unmatched. Germline-derived CDR1 and CDR2 are DFQATT and SNEGSKA (reference sequence). This CDR3 region has 13 residues. CDR3 bases: TGCAGTGCTGTACAGGGGGGAAGCGAAAAACTGTTTTTT. Encoded protein: CSAVQGGSEKLFF.

This clonotype was seen ten or more times. V gene TRBV20-1 combines with J gene TRBJ2-3; 8 bases are shared with TRBD2. V shed 6 bases, J shed 2 bases, and the junction held 10 bases outside the gene matches. This CDR3 has 15 amino acids. Germline-derived CDR1 and CDR2 are DFQATT and SNEGSKA (reference sequence). The CDR3 nucleotides read TGCAGTGCCGTTGATAGCGGGGAACCCACAGATACGCAGTATTTT. It translates to CSAVDSGEPTDTQYF.

This sequence joins TRBV7-2 and TRBJ2-7; 7 bases line up with TRBD2. Germline V gives CDR1 SGHTA, CDR2 FQGNSA. This CDR3 has 14 residues. The V segment lost 6 bases and the J segment 0 bases; nucleotides outside the gene matches: 5. CDR3 region: CASRRGGGSYEQYF. CDR3 nucleotides: TGTGCCAGCAGGAGAGGCGGGGGCTCCTACGAGCAGTACTTC. Filled out from reference TRBV7-2 and TRBJ2-7, the complete variable domain reads GAGVSQSPSNKVTEKGKDVELRCDPISGHTALYWYRQSLGQGLEFLIYFQGNSAPDKSGLPSDRFSAERTGGSVSTLTIQRTQQEDSAVYLCASRRGGGSYEQYFGPGTRLTVT.

This clonotype was seen only a few times. The gene calls are TRBV6-2 or TRBV6-3 and TRBJ1-4; possible D gene TRBD1, 6 bases. This CDR3 has 15 residues. Germline V gene lookup returns CDR1 MNHEY and CDR2 SVGEGT. V lost 1 base, J lost 2 bases, and 8 bases lay in between. CDR3 coding DNA: TGTGCCAGCAGTTACTGGGGGGCGACTAATGAAAAACTGTTTTTT. It translates to CASSYWGATNEKLFF.

This chain links TRBV29-1 with TRBJ2-1; D call uncertain. The V end lost 4 bases, the J end lost 0 bases, and 10 bases lay between the germline ends. The V gene's germline CDR1 is SQVTM and CDR2 ANQGSEA. The CDR3 length is 14 residues. In nucleotides, the CDR3 is TGCAGCGTTGTTGGGAAGAGCTCCTACAATGAGCAGTTCTTC. Its translation is CSVVGKSSYNEQFF.

This clonotype was recorded a few times. This chain connects TRBV7-9 to TRBJ2-5; TRBD1 matches at 12 bases. This CDR3 is 18 amino acids long. Trimming cost V 4 bases and J 3 bases; bases outside gene matches: 12. The germline V gene encodes CDR1 SEHNR and CDR2 FQNEAQ (reference sequence). CDR3 bases: TGTGCCAGCAGCTCTAGAGGGACAGGGGGCACTAGGGAAGAGACCCAGTACTTC. Protein: CASSSRGTGGTREETQYF.

This clonotype was seen more than once but under ten times. J is TRBJ1-6 and V is TRBV12-3 or TRBV12-4, with a possible D match to TRBD1 (6 bases). The CDR3 spans 14 residues. Trimming took 3 bases from V and 7 from J, leaving 10 bases between them. CDR3 sequence (DNA): TGTGCCAGCAGTTTCGACAGGAAAAATTCACCCCTCCACTTT. Residues: CASSFDRKNSPLHF.

The chain has TRBV28 and TRBJ2-5; D gene uncertain. The J call may be incorrect, as the DNA end agrees better with TRBJ2-7. The CDR3 has 14 residues. Germline CDR1 reads MDHEN; CDR2 reads SYDVKM. CDR3 nucleotides: TGTGCCAGCAGCTGGAGAGACCTGCCCTACGAGCAGTACTTC. It encodes CASSWRDLPYEQYF.

This chain's CDR3 is CASSQERASGESYEQYF. CDR3 nucleotide sequence: TGTGCCAGCAGCCAAGAGCGCGCTAGCGGGGAATCCTACGAGCAGTACTTC. This chain joins TRBV3-1 and TRBJ2-5; the match to TRBD2 covers 9 bases. The J call could be wrong; TRBJ2-7 is a better fit for the DNA end. Germline loops: CDR1 LGHDT, CDR2 YNNKEL (reference sequence). There are 17 residues in the CDR3.

This clonotype was observed a handful of times. The rearrangement links TRBV4-1 to TRBJ2-2, with TRBD1 identical over 7 bases. The germline V gene has CDR1 MGHRA and CDR2 YSYEKL. The trim removed 2 bases at V and 4 bases at J, leaving 13 bases unmatched. The CDR3 spans 18 residues. The CDR3 region has the DNA TGCGCCAGCAGCCAAAAATTAGGGACAGAGTCTATCACCGGGGAGCTGTTTTTT. Its translation is CASSQKLGTESITGELFF.

The J gene is TRBJ2-3, the V gene TRBV9; D call uncertain. V dropped 4 bases and J dropped 4 bases, with 16 bases sitting between them. CDR3 length equals 15 residues. Germline V gene sequence: CDR1 SGDLS, CDR2 YYNGEE. The chain's CDR3 is CASSPPSMEPDTQYF. The CDR3, as DNA: TGTGCCAGCAGCCCGCCTAGTATGGAACCAGATACGCAGTATTTT.

This clonotype appeared a few times. The chain recombines TRBV9 with TRBJ1-1; 7 bases are a match to TRBD1. This CDR3 is built from 16 residues. Per germline, CDR1 SGDLS and CDR2 YYNGEE. The V segment lost 0 bases and the J segment 7 bases; nucleotides outside the gene matches: 12. The CDR3 DNA is TGTGCCAGCAGCGTAGCCCCTGGGAGGGGGCAGGGTGAAGCTTTCTTT. This translates into CASSVAPGRGQGEAFF. Looking up the rest from reference TRBV9 and TRBJ1-1 gives the full variable domain: DSGVTQTPKHLITATGQRVTLRCSPRSGDLSVYWYQQSLDQGLQFLIQYYNGEERAKGNILERFSAQQFPDLHSELNLSSLELGDSALYFCASSVAPGRGQGEAFFGQGTRLTVV.

This clonotype has only a few counts. The chain employs TRBV3-1 and TRBJ2-4; 14 positions agree with TRBD2. This CDR3 spans 18 amino acids. Looked up from germline, CDR1 is LGHDT and CDR2 is YNNKEL (reference sequence). Losses at the gene ends were 4 bases for V and 0 bases for J; bases not matched to a gene: 5. This chain's CDR3 is CASSRVTSGGVAKNIQYF. The CDR3 nucleotides are TGTGCCAGCAGCCGAGTGACTAGCGGGGGGGTAGCCAAAAACATTCAGTACTTC. The full variable domain, in which reference TRBV3-1 and TRBJ2-4 provide the parts outside the CDR3, is DTAVSQTPKYLVTQMGNDKSIKCEQNLGHDTMYWYKQDSKKFLKIMFSYNNKELIINETVPNRFSPKSPDKAHLNLHINSLELGDSAVYFCASSRVTSGGVAKNIQYFGAGTRLSVL.

There are a few counts of this clonotype. The V gene is TRBV3-1, the J gene TRBJ1-1; the D is unclear. There are 15 residues in the CDR3. The V and J ends lost 4 bases and 2 bases respectively, with 14 bases between them. Looked up from germline, CDR1 is LGHDT and CDR2 is YNNKEL (reference sequence). CDR3 loop: CASSPRRGSNTEAFF. In nucleotides, the CDR3 is TGTGCCAGCAGCCCTCGACGGGGATCAAACACTGAAGCTTTCTTT. Looking up the rest from reference TRBV3-1 and TRBJ1-1 gives the full variable domain: DTAVSQTPKYLVTQMGNDKSIKCEQNLGHDTMYWYKQDSKKFLKIMFSYNNKELIINETVPNRFSPKSPDKAHLNLHINSLELGDSAVYFCASSPRRGSNTEAFFGQGTRLTVV.

This clonotype has more than one count but fewer than ten. The chain couples TRBV29-1 to TRBJ2-5; TRBD2 aligns across 8 bases. The germline V gene encodes CDR1 SQVTM and CDR2 ANQGSEA. This CDR3 is 13 amino acids long. Germline trimming cut 7 bases from V and 1 base from J; bases unmatched to any gene: 5. CDR3 nucleotide sequence: TGCAGCGCCGCGGGGGGTGTCCAAGAGACCCAGTACTTC. Translating gives CSAAGGVQETQYF.

This clonotype has just a few counts. The V gene is TRBV5-4, the J gene TRBJ1-3; a weak D match, TRBD1 (5 bases). CDR1 is SGHNT and CDR2 is YYREEE in the germline V gene (reference sequence). V gave up 4 bases and J gave up 0 bases, with 11 bases separating them. This CDR3 comprises 15 residues. CDR3 protein: CASSLPGLSGNTIYF. The DNA for the CDR3 is TGTGCCAGCAGCCTCCCGGGACTCTCTGGAAACACCATATATTTT.

The genes are TRBV20-1 and TRBJ2-5; 9 nucleotides agree with TRBD1. The J call may be in error: the DNA end matches TRBJ2-7 better. This CDR3 has 15 residues. Looked up from germline, CDR1 is DFQATT and CDR2 is SNEGSKA (reference sequence). CDR3 in DNA: TGCAGTGCAGCCCCCCTGGACAGGGGCACCTACGAGCAGTACTTC. This sequence encodes CSAAPLDRGTYEQYF.

This chain connects TRBV20-1 to TRBJ2-1; 8 bases map to TRBD2. Per the germline V gene, CDR1 is DFQATT and CDR2 is SNEGSKA (reference sequence). This CDR3 has 13 residues. Germline trimming cut 5 bases from V and 4 bases from J; bases unmatched to any gene: 4. The CDR3 nucleotides are TGCAGTGCTCAGCGGGGGATTTACAATGAGCAGTTCTTC. As protein: CSAQRGIYNEQFF.

The chain is built from TRBV7-2 and TRBJ2-5, with D unclear. V lost 2 bases, J lost 2 bases, and 6 bases lay in between. The CDR3 consists of 13 residues. From germline, CDR1 is SGHTA and CDR2 FQGNSA. For the CDR3, the DNA is TGTGCCAGCAGCTTACGCAATCAAGAGACCCAGTACTTC. This sequence encodes CASSLRNQETQYF.

In this sample, this clonotype turned up a few times. This chain connects TRBV29-1 to TRBJ1-2; D gene uncertain. Trimming removed 3 bases at V and 1 base at J, with 12 bases between. Germline CDR1 reads SQVTM; CDR2 reads ANQGSEA. CDR3 length: 14 amino acids. Written as DNA, the CDR3 is TGCAGCGTTGAGGACTTACGGGTTAACTATGGCTACACCTTC. It codes for CSVEDLRVNYGYTF.